The text below deals with one T cell receptor (beta chain). The data stem from a study of T cells in Graves' hyperthyroidism and ophthalmopathy. Amplification of TCR beta CDR3 regions was performed using RNA transcripts as template. The HTBI primer set drove a first-round RT-PCR of the TCR CDR3. Using its own MiXCR run on the multiplex PCR reads, TCRdb lists one record per CDR3 protein. The table shows over 400,000 distinct CDR3 sequences, with around a fifth occurring only once. The CDR3 covers 14 residues. Trimming cost V 5 bases and J 7 bases, with 18 bases left between them. Germline V gene data show CDR1 as SGHRS and CDR2 as YFSETQ.

The V gene is TRBV5-1, the J gene TRBJ2-5, with D possibly TRBD1 on 6 matching bases. The material sequenced was blood. The TCR originated in a woman in her 70s with Graves' ophthalmopathy. The CDR3 nucleotides are TGCGCCAGCAGGAAGGGGGAATTAGGAGGGACCCAGTACTTC. Its protein product is CASRKGELGGTQYF.